These 10 T cell receptor beta chains share one sample of origin, sequenced in a study of T cell changes during pregnancy in multiple sclerosis. Only in-frame clones appear in the TCRdb table, and some are missing; sequencing was by immunoSEQ multiplex PCR. Seen here are about 120,000 clones, roughly 90% observed once, and the top ten hold 1.5% to 1.9%. Sequences were derived from peripheral blood, sampled in the third trimester of pregnancy. The origin of the receptors is a female donor with multiple sclerosis, enrolled in a pregnancy study.

The genes are TRBV20-1 and TRBJ2-1; 9 bases are shared with TRBD2. Looked up from germline, CDR1 is DFQATT and CDR2 is SNEGSKA (reference sequence). V was clipped by 5 bases and J by 13 bases; unmatched bases: 3. This CDR3 is built from 10 residues. The CDR3 DNA reads TGCAGTGCTCTGGGACTAGCTCAGTTCTTC. Encoded protein: CSALGLAQFF.

The count of this clone is one. The chain's CDR3 is CASSRSGEHEQYF. The CDR3 coding sequence is TGCGCCAGCAGCCGTTCAGGGGAACACGAGCAGTACTTC. This chain joins TRBV5-1 and TRBJ2-7, with a tentative D call TRBD1 (6 bases). Germline V CDR1 and CDR2: SGHRS, YFSETQ. The length of the CDR3 is 13 residues. The V end lost 4 bases, the J end lost 5 bases, and 13 bases lay between the germline ends.

This chain links TRBV7-8 with TRBJ2-3; tentatively, D is TRBD2 (5 bases). Trimming shortened V by 1 base and J by 5 bases, and 10 bases separated the two germline ends. Germline assignment: CDR1 SGHVS and CDR2 FQNEAQ. The CDR3 is 14 residues long. CDR3: CASSLDLGRDTQYF. CDR3 sequence (DNA): TGTGCCAGCAGCTTAGACTTGGGGAGAGATACGCAGTATTTT.

This chain joins TRBV9 and TRBJ1-2, with D perhaps matching TRBD1 (5 bases). The germline V gene encodes CDR1 SGDLS and CDR2 YYNGEE. The CDR3 length is 14 residues. V was clipped by 6 bases and J by 1 base, with 13 bases between them. The CDR3 protein is CASNLGDSNYGYTF. As DNA, the CDR3 is TGTGCCAGCAACCTTGGTGACAGTAACTATGGCTACACCTTC.

This clone has a single count. This chain uses TRBV28 with TRBJ2-2; D call uncertain. CDR3 length: 13 amino acids. V lost 8 bases to trimming and J lost 3 bases, with 10 bases between them. The germline CDR1 and CDR2 sequences are MDHEN and SYDVKM. CDR3 in DNA: TGTGCCAGCGCCCGTCGGGACACCGGGGAGCTGTTTTTT. As protein: CASARRDTGELFF.

The chain employs TRBV28 and TRBJ2-2, with 10 bases identical to TRBD1. Looked up from germline, CDR1 is MDHEN and CDR2 is SYDVKM. V dropped 5 bases and J dropped 5; count of bases not matched to a gene: 5. This CDR3 region has 15 residues. CDR3 region: CASSGSGQGTGELFF. DNA of the CDR3: TGTGCCAGCAGTGGCTCGGGACAGGGGACCGGGGAGCTGTTTTTT. The full variable domain, its missing parts supplied by reference TRBV28 and TRBJ2-2, is DVKVTQSSRYLVKRTGEKVFLECVQDMDHENMFWYRQDPGLGLRLIYFSYDVKMKEKGDIPEGYSVSREKKERFSLILESASTNQTSMYLCASSGSGQGTGELFFGEGSRLTVL.

The chain employs TRBV7-2 and TRBJ2-7; D possibly corresponds to TRBD2 (5 bases). The germline gives CDR1 SGHTA, CDR2 FQGNSA. Trimming cost V 2 bases and J 7 bases, with 18 bases left between them. The CDR3 runs to 15 residues. The DNA for the CDR3 is TGTGCCAGCAGCTTAACCTCCTCACCGCGAGGGGAGCAGTACTTC. Residues: CASSLTSSPRGEQYF. The full variable domain, rest sourced from reference TRBV7-2 and TRBJ2-7, is GAGVSQSPSNKVTEKGKDVELRCDPISGHTALYWYRQSLGQGLEFLIYFQGNSAPDKSGLPSDRFSAERTGGSVSTLTIQRTQQEDSAVYLCASSLTSSPRGEQYFGPGTRLTVT.

This clone was seen only once. This chain connects TRBV6-8 to TRBJ2-5; weak D call: TRBD2 (7 bases). The CDR3 has 14 amino acids. V lost 3 bases, J lost 5 bases, and 13 bases lay in between. CDR1 MNHGY and CDR2 SAAAGT come from the germline V gene. In DNA form, the CDR3 reads TGTGCCAGCAGTTATCAACAGGGAGGGGAGACCCAGTACTTC. It specifies CASSYQQGGETQYF.

V and J are TRBV5-4 and TRBJ2-7; D may be TRBD2 (6 bases). V was shortened by 2 bases and J by 4 bases, with 13 bases between the two germline ends. Per the germline V gene, CDR1 is SGHNT and CDR2 is YYREEE (reference sequence). The CDR3 is 14 amino acids. The CDR3 here is CASSLGGVVYEQYF. CDR3 nucleotide sequence: TGTGCCAGCAGCTTAGGCGGGGTGGTATACGAGCAGTACTTC.

This clone was seen a handful of times. The J gene is TRBJ2-5, the V gene TRBV6-5; tentatively, D is TRBD2 (5 bases). The V end was cut by 6 bases, the J end by 1 base, with 9 bases between. The CDR3 spans 13 residues. Germline V gene lookup returns CDR1 MNHEY and CDR2 SVGAGI. CDR3 amino acids: CASRGSAQETQYF. CDR3 nucleotide sequence: TGTGCCAGCAGGGGGAGTGCCCAAGAGACCCAGTACTTC.